This TCR beta chain was captured by sequencing in a study of blood T cell repertoires in COVID-19. Overall study: Samples of COVID-19 (acute and convalescent) were obtained from the United States, Italy and Spain.

Authors' data handling: The authors estimated nucleated cell counts from reference gene primer amplification. The protocol was immunoSEQ multiplex PCR, while the TCRdb copy is restricted to in-frame clones and leaves out a portion. The V and J calls and the clone size are those of that table, but D and trimming were determined from the DNA. In the table there are 200,000 to 250,000 clones, just under 85% of which are singletons. The CDR3 is made up of 16 amino acids. CDR1 is KGHSH, CDR2 LQKENI, per germline. Trimming stripped 0 bases from V and 6 bases from J, with 17 bases between. This rearrangement joins TRBV18 to TRBJ1-1; the D gene is possibly TRBD1 (6 bases). The sequence came from a man aged 35-49 years who had recovered from COVID-19. The sample taken for sequencing was PBMCs or T cells enriched from blood (not recorded which). Here the CDR3 DNA reads TGTGCCAGCTCACCACCCGGGGGGGGGCCGAAGTCTGAAGCTTTCTTT. Its protein product is CASSPPGGGPKSEAFF.